This TCR beta chain was documented in a study of patients and donors after allogeneic stem cell transplantation. TCRdb re-derived calls from the RT-PCR reads in MiXCR, one entry per CDR3 protein. The sample has 200,000 to 250,000 distinct CDR3 sequences, 13% to 15% seen once. Germline-derived CDR1 and CDR2 are SQVTM and ANQGSEA. With 2 bases clipped from V and 6 bases from J, the junction kept 8 bases outside the gene matches. CDR3 size: 14 residues. This clonotype was obtained from a human donor who was either an allogeneic HSCT recipient or a stem cell or donor lymphocyte infusion donor (not recorded which). It is not recorded whose cells these are; they may come from a transplant donor. The chain links TRBV29-1 to TRBJ2-5, with TRBD2 matching 8 bases. The sequenced sample consisted of blood, either unsorted or a sorted T cell fraction (not recorded which). The CDR3 bases are TGCAGCGTTGAACTGGGCGGGGGGCAGAAGACCCAGTACTTC. Protein: CSVELGGGQKTQYF.